The 16 T cell receptor beta chains reported below all come from one sample, sequenced in a study of shared clonotypes between healthy human individuals. Generated by immunoSEQ multiplex PCR, the TCRdb table keeps only in-frame clones and is missing some. The profile covers some 2.3 million clones, with roughly 93% appearing a single time and 0.39% taken by the ten largest. The specimen was naive CD4+ T cells from PBMCs. Regarding subset: CD45RA+ positively selected. These receptors came from a man between 18 and 29 years old in good health. Some clones in this sample may be carry-over from other donors' samples.

This rearrangement joins TRBV7-2 to TRBJ2-7; D may be TRBD1 (5 bases). The CDR3 has 12 residues. Germline lookup yields CDR1 SGHTA and CDR2 FQGNSA. V shed 5 bases and J shed 6 bases, with 11 bases lying between them. The CDR3 loop is CASSQAGREQYF. The CDR3 nucleotides are TGTGCCAGCAGCCAAGCAGGGCGCGAGCAGTACTTC.

This chain connects TRBV7-9 to TRBJ1-2; 8 bases match TRBD1. Germline CDR1 SEHNR, CDR2 FQNEAQ (reference sequence). Unmatched junction bases numbered 12, after V lost 5 bases and J lost 7 bases. The CDR3 is 15 residues long. DNA of the CDR3: TGTGCCAGCAGCATGCAGGCGCCAGGGGGCATTGGCTACACCTTC. It yields the protein CASSMQAPGGIGYTF.

The gene calls are TRBV29-1 and TRBJ1-3, with D tentatively TRBD1 (6 bases). Germline lookup yields CDR1 SQVTM and CDR2 ANQGSEA. The ends were cut back, 7 bases at V and 0 bases at J, with 13 bases in the middle. The CDR3 has 14 residues. The CDR3 coding sequence is TGCAGCGGGAAGGGGGGACCCTCTGGAAACACCATATATTTT. Its translation: CSGKGGPSGNTIYF.

The chain has TRBV28 and TRBJ2-3, with D maybe TRBD1 (5 bases). V shed 5 bases and J shed 8 bases, with 23 bases lying between them. The germline CDR1 and CDR2 sequences are MDHEN and SYDVKM. The CDR3 spans 16 residues. The CDR3 is CASSGGGAPPDGTQYF. The CDR3 region has the DNA TGTGCCAGCAGTGGCGGTGGGGCCCCCCCCGATGGTACGCAGTATTTT.

This chain connects TRBV5-1 to TRBJ2-3, with 15 bases aligning to TRBD2. This CDR3 is built from 19 residues. Unmatched junction bases numbered 11, after V lost 6 bases and J lost 0 bases. In germline, CDR1 is SGHRS, CDR2 YFSETQ. In DNA form, the CDR3 reads TGCGCCAGCACCAGAGGGACTAGCGGGAGGACCCTTAGCACAGATACGCAGTATTTT. Residues: CASTRGTSGRTLSTDTQYF.

This clone was detected only once. The rearrangement joins TRBV29-1 to TRBJ1-3; no clear D. The CDR3 is made up of 13 amino acids. Germline loops: CDR1 SQVTM, CDR2 ANQGSEA. V was pared by 4 bases and J by 0 bases, with 7 bases between. CDR3 coding DNA: TGCAGCGTTGCACAGTACTCTGGAAACACCATATATTTT. This sequence encodes CSVAQYSGNTIYF.

The rearrangement joins TRBV10-3 to TRBJ1-1, with a tentative D call TRBD1 (6 bases). V shed 3 bases and J shed 7 bases, with 12 bases lying between them. This CDR3 has 13 residues. Per germline, CDR1 ENHRY and CDR2 SYGVKD. The chain's CDR3 is CAISDLIRGEAFF. CDR3 nucleotides: TGTGCCATCAGTGACTTGATCAGGGGTGAAGCTTTCTTT.

The V gene is TRBV13, the J gene TRBJ2-5, with D possibly matching TRBD1 (6 bases). The CDR3 runs to 15 residues. V lost 4 bases and J lost 4, with 16 bases in between. Germline V lookup: CDR1 PRHDT, CDR2 FYEKMQ (reference sequence). The CDR3 loop reads CASSSPLQGGETQYF. Here the CDR3 DNA reads TGTGCCAGCAGCTCCCCACTACAGGGTGGAGAGACCCAGTACTTC.

The CDR3 DNA follows: TGCAGCGCGGAGGCAGCGGGAGCAGATACGCAGTATTTT. The encoded protein is CSAEAAGADTQYF. V usage is TRBV29-1 and J usage is TRBJ2-3; 8 bases map to TRBD2. Trimming at V came to 7 bases and at J to 4 bases, leaving 7 bases not matched to a gene. The CDR3 contains 13 residues. CDR1 is SQVTM and CDR2 is ANQGSEA in the germline V gene.

This clone occurred a few times. The chain uses TRBV11-1 and TRBJ2-7, with D possibly being TRBD1 (6 bases). This CDR3 comprises 15 residues. CDR1 is SGHAT, CDR2 FQDESV, per germline (reference sequence). With 4 bases removed from V and 2 bases from J, the gap between germline ends came to 15 bases. In DNA, the CDR3 is TGTGCCAGCAGCTATGGGACACAGGGACCCTACGAGCAGTACTTC. Its protein is CASSYGTQGPYEQYF. Full variable domain (rest looked up from reference TRBV11-1 and TRBJ2-7): EAEVAQSPRYKITEKSQAVAFWCDPISGHATLYWYRQILGQGPELLVQFQDESVVDDSQLPKDRFSAERLKGVDSTLKIQPAELGDSAMYLCASSYGTQGPYEQYFGPGTRLTVT.

The V and J genes are TRBV30 and TRBJ2-4; D is ambiguous. V dropped 3 bases and J dropped 0 bases, with 12 bases sitting between them. From germline, CDR1 is GTSNPN and CDR2 SVGIG (reference sequence). The CDR3 length is 15 residues. The chain's CDR3 is CAWRPSGKAKNIQYF. CDR3 bases: TGTGCCTGGAGGCCTTCAGGAAAAGCCAAAAACATTCAGTACTTC.

The chain is built from TRBV27 and TRBJ2-3, with D maybe TRBD2 (5 bases). Deletions cut 6 bases from V and 0 bases from J, with 16 bases between. From germline, CDR1 is MNHEY and CDR2 SMNVEV (reference sequence). This CDR3 has 16 residues. This CDR3 is CASSVVRGPSTDTQYF. The CDR3, as DNA: TGTGCCAGCAGCGTCGTCCGGGGTCCTAGCACAGATACGCAGTATTTT.

V and J are TRBV30 and TRBJ1-4; D is perhaps TRBD1 (6 bases). The CDR3 sequence is 15 residues long. Looked up from germline, CDR1 is GTSNPN and CDR2 is SVGIG (reference sequence). V lost 0 bases, J lost 5 bases, and 13 bases lay in between. CDR3 residues: CAWSVRTVINEKLFF. The CDR3 DNA reads TGTGCCTGGAGTGTACGGACAGTAATAAATGAAAAACTGTTTTTT.

The genes are TRBV30 and TRBJ1-4; no definite D call. This CDR3 is 15 amino acids long. Trimming removed 0 bases at V and 8 bases at J, with 16 bases between. CDR1 is GTSNPN and CDR2 is SVGIG in the germline V gene (reference sequence). The DNA for the CDR3 is TGTGCCTGGAGTGTTCCGCACGGAGGTGGAGAAAAACTGTTTTTT. Translated, it gives CAWSVPHGGGEKLFF.

The V gene is TRBV11-2, the J gene TRBJ2-1; D not certain. Trimming shortened V by 4 bases and J by 1 base, and 14 bases separated the two germline ends. Germline CDR1 reads SGHAT; CDR2 reads FQNNGV. CDR3 size: 16 residues. The CDR3 DNA reads as TGTGCCAGCAGCTACCGCCGACTGAGTTCCTACAATGAGCAGTTCTTC. Its protein is CASSYRRLSSYNEQFF.

Comments on this clone: Other DNA sequences in the same sample also yield this CDR3. The genes are TRBV5-1 and TRBJ1-4; D is undetermined. Per the germline V gene, CDR1 is SGHRS and CDR2 is YFSETQ. CDR3 size: 14 residues. V was shortened by 1 base and J by 0 bases, with 4 bases between the two germline ends. CDR3 amino acids: CASSLTTTNEKLFF. DNA of the CDR3: TGCGCCAGCAGCTTGACCACAACTAATGAAAAACTGTTTTTT. Full variable domain (missing parts from reference TRBV5-1 and TRBJ1-4): KAGVTQTPRYLIKTRGQQVTLSCSPISGHRSVSWYQQTPGQGLQFLFEYFSETQRNKGNFPGRFSGRQFSNSRSEMNVSTLELGDSALYLCASSLTTTNEKLFFGSGTQLSVL.